This TCR beta chain was captured by sequencing in a study of early T cells in non-severe SARS-CoV-2 infection. Findings of the study overall: The study's VDJdb matching favored anti-spike CD8 responses and missed private and CD4 specificities.

This clonotype was observed many times. Its target is unknown. MiXCR, applied by TCRdb to the 5' RACE reads, yields one record per CDR3 protein. The data show 63,000 or so distinct CDR3 sequences, roughly an eighth seen once. Trimming removed 3 bases at V and 6 bases at J, with 8 bases between. The CDR3 runs to 12 residues. This receptor was obtained from an adult who was a healthcare worker with PCR-confirmed SARS-CoV-2 infection or an uninfected control (not recorded which). This chain links TRBV12-3 or TRBV12-4 with TRBJ1-1; D uncertain. The sample here was whole blood, taken at baseline. CDR3 nucleotide sequence: TGTGCCAGCAGTTTTATGGACCCTGAAGCTTTCTTT. Protein product: CASSFMDPEAFF.